The 2 T cell receptor beta chains given below trace back to one sample, sequenced in a study of long-term antiretroviral therapy in people with HIV. An immunoSEQ assay, version v3.0, was performed at survey level. Using immunoSEQ multiplex PCR, the repertoire was profiled, and TCRdb retains in-frame clones only, with some absent. The table includes fewer than 30,000 clones, roughly 88% detected once. The source was unsorted PBMCs, collected roughly 2.7 years after starting antiretroviral therapy. Receptors were obtained from a man aged 30-40 years with HIV.

This chain uses TRBV7-8 with TRBJ2-1; 12 bases align to TRBD1. Looked up from germline, CDR1 is SGHVS and CDR2 is FQNEAQ. J was trimmed by 6 bases and V by 5 bases; bases with no gene match: 17. The CDR3 covers 19 residues. The CDR3 loop reads CASSRTGTGGAGYINEQFF. The CDR3 DNA follows: TGTGCCAGCAGCCGCACCGGGACAGGGGGCGCGGGCTACATCAATGAGCAGTTCTTC.

This sequence joins TRBV10-3 and TRBJ2-7; the D is unclear. V was pared by 0 bases and J by 3 bases, with 9 bases between. The V gene's germline CDR1 is ENHRY and CDR2 SYGVKD. The CDR3 runs 14 residues. The CDR3 protein is CAISESGSRYEQYF. CDR3 nucleotide sequence: TGTGCCATCAGTGAGTCAGGATCCCGCTACGAGCAGTACTTC.